The 32 T cell receptor beta chains below come from one sample, sequenced in a study of chemoradiotherapy in HPV16-positive cancers. The data were produced by immunoSEQ multiplex PCR, yet TCRdb's version contains in-frame clones alone and is incomplete. The table lists 3,000 to 3,500 clones, 70% to 80% of them singletons. The specimen was tumor tissue, collected from a patient who underwent chemoradiotherapy. The receptor set was obtained from a human donor with HPV-associated anogenital cancer.

The chain links TRBV11-2 to TRBJ2-3; 10 nucleotides align to TRBD2. Unmatched junction bases numbered 7, after V lost 6 bases and J lost 4 bases. CDR3 size: 15 residues. In germline, CDR1 is SGHAT, CDR2 FQNNGV. CDR3 protein: CASRLTSGYADTQYF. The DNA of the CDR3 is TGTGCCAGCAGATTGACTAGCGGGTATGCAGATACGCAGTATTTT.

V gene TRBV30 combines with J gene TRBJ2-3; 11 bases are a match to TRBD1. The CDR3 extends over 14 amino acids. Germline V gives CDR1 GTSNPN, CDR2 SVGIG (reference sequence). With V trimmed by 2 bases and J by 4 bases, 2 bases remained unmatched. Here the CDR3 DNA reads TGTGCCTGGAGTATGGGACAGGGGGCAGATACGCAGTATTTT. Translation: CAWSMGQGADTQYF.

The chain recombines TRBV7-2 with TRBJ1-2; D gene ambiguous. V was pared by 5 bases and J by 7 bases, with 14 bases between. The length of the CDR3 is 13 residues. In germline, CDR1 is SGHTA, CDR2 FQGNSA. CDR3 in DNA: TGTGCCAGCAGCATACTGGATTTTAGTGGCTACACCTTC. Protein sequence: CASSILDFSGYTF.

The chain combines TRBV9 with TRBJ2-3; D might be TRBD2 (6 bases). The CDR3 length is 17 residues. Between the trimmed V and J ends, which lost 4 bases and 2 bases, there was a span of 20 bases. Germline CDR1 is SGDLS and CDR2 is YYNGEE. CDR3 nucleotide sequence: TGTGCCAGCAGCCCCCCTCGGGGTAGCGGAGACACAGATACGCAGTATTTT. It codes for CASSPPRGSGDTDTQYF.

The chain is built from TRBV7-9 and TRBJ2-7, with 10 bases identical to TRBD1. Trimming removed 1 base from V and 4 bases from J; junction bases left unmatched: 4. There are 15 residues in the CDR3. Looked up from germline, CDR1 is SEHNR and CDR2 is FQNEAQ (reference sequence). CDR3 amino acids: CASSLGQGALYEQYF. The DNA for the CDR3 is TGTGCCAGCAGCTTAGGACAGGGGGCTCTGTACGAGCAGTACTTC. The variable domain in full, completed from reference TRBV7-9 and TRBJ2-7, reads DTGVSQNPRHKITKRGQNVTFRCDPISEHNRLYWYRQTLGQGPEFLTYFQNEAQLEKSRLLSDRFSAERPKGSFSTLEIQRTEQGDSAMYLCASSLGQGALYEQYFGPGTRLTVT.

The V and J genes are TRBV5-1 and TRBJ2-7, with 9 nucleotides matching TRBD2. Per the germline V gene, CDR1 is SGHRS and CDR2 is YFSETQ. The CDR3 length is 18 residues. The J segment lost 0 bases and the V segment lost 0 bases, leaving 10 bases of the junction unmatched. CDR3 sequence reads: CASSLGGVAGASSYEQYF. CDR3 in DNA: TGCGCCAGCAGCTTGGGGGGGGTAGCGGGGGCGAGCTCCTACGAGCAGTACTTC.

This clone came up a few times. This chain connects TRBV10-3 to TRBJ2-1; D not resolved. Trimming took off 3 bases at V and 5 bases at J, with 5 bases between the two ends. This CDR3 contains 12 residues. CDR1 is ENHRY, CDR2 SYGVKD, per germline. The CDR3 DNA sequence: TGTGCCATCAGTGACCCGAACAATGAGCAGTTCTTC. Translated, it gives CAISDPNNEQFF.

J is TRBJ2-3 and V is TRBV14, with no clear D. CDR3 size: 14 residues. Deletions cut 1 base from V and 3 bases from J, with 8 bases between. The germline CDR1 and CDR2 sequences are SGHDN and FVKESK. The CDR3, as DNA: TGTGCCAGCAGCCAAGGGCAAGAGACAGATACGCAGTATTTT. Translated, it gives CASSQGQETDTQYF.

As DNA, the CDR3 is TGCGCCAGCAGCCGCCAGGACGACAGTCCCTACGAGCAGTACTTC. It yields the protein CASSRQDDSPYEQYF. The chain has TRBV4-1 and TRBJ2-7; the D gene is possibly TRBD1 (5 bases). Germline V gene data show CDR1 as MGHRA and CDR2 as YSYEKL. Trimming took off 4 bases at V and 2 bases at J, with 15 bases between the two ends. The CDR3 loop spans 15 amino acids.

This chain uses TRBV27 with TRBJ1-4; TRBD1 agrees at 8 bases. From germline, CDR1 is MNHEY and CDR2 SMNVEV (reference sequence). V gave up 4 bases and J gave up 5 bases; unmatched junction bases: 3. The CDR3 runs to 14 residues. The CDR3 protein is CASSWDRNNEKLFF. CDR3 nucleotide sequence: TGTGCCAGCAGTTGGGACAGGAACAATGAAAAACTGTTTTTT.

V and J are TRBV19 and TRBJ1-2, with 8 bases identical to TRBD1. This CDR3 is built from 15 residues. The ends lost 2 bases at V and 4 bases at J; junction bases unmatched: 6. CDR1 and CDR2 from the germline V gene are LNHDA and SQIVND (reference sequence). CDR3: CASSILQTGAYGYTF. The CDR3 DNA follows: TGTGCCAGTAGTATACTCCAGACAGGGGCCTATGGCTACACCTTC.

This chain uses TRBV11-2 with TRBJ2-5; 8 nucleotides agree with TRBD2. The better agreement between TRBJ2-7 and the DNA end casts doubt on the J call. The CDR3 has 14 residues. The germline gives CDR1 SGHAT, CDR2 FQNNGV. CDR3 region: CASSLNGRAYEQYF. The CDR3 coding sequence is TGTGCCAGCAGCTTAAACGGGAGGGCCTACGAGCAGTACTTC.

This chain connects TRBV7-2 to TRBJ2-5; maybe TRBD1 (7 bases). This CDR3 is built from 16 residues. Germline V lookup: CDR1 SGHTA, CDR2 FQGNSA. The V end was cut by 2 bases, the J end by 1 base, with 14 bases between. In nucleotides, the CDR3 is TGTGCCAGCAGCTTAAGAGGCCAGGGGGGCCAAGAGACCCAGTACTTC. The encoded protein is CASSLRGQGGQETQYF.

In this sample, this clone is large. The chain combines TRBV7-9 with TRBJ2-7; the D gene is possibly TRBD1 (6 bases). The CDR3 is 13 amino acids. V was cut by 2 bases and J by 5 bases, with 10 bases left in between. Germline loops: CDR1 SEHNR, CDR2 FQNEAQ (reference sequence). As DNA, the CDR3 is TGTGCCAGCAGCTTAATGGGGGCCCACGAGCAGTACTTC. Protein: CASSLMGAHEQYF.

This chain joins TRBV19 and TRBJ1-1; D is undetermined. Trimming removed 1 base from V and 3 bases from J, with 6 bases in between. The CDR3 is 13 amino acids. CDR1 is LNHDA and CDR2 is SQIVND in the germline V gene (reference sequence). DNA for the CDR3: TGTGCCAGTAGTATAGTGAGGGACACTGAAGCTTTCTTT. Protein: CASSIVRDTEAFF.

The chain combines TRBV7-2 with TRBJ2-3; TRBD2 matches at 7 bases. J gave up 3 bases and V 5 bases, and 8 bases lay outside the gene matches. Germline V CDR1 and CDR2: SGHTA, FQGNSA. The CDR3 covers 15 residues. The CDR3 DNA follows: TGTGCCAGCAGCCGGGACCCCGGGAGGACAGATACGCAGTATTTT. This sequence encodes CASSRDPGRTDTQYF.

The sample holds one count of this clone. The V and J genes are TRBV10-3 and TRBJ1-2; unclear D gene. Deletions cut 0 bases from V and 3 bases from J, with 5 bases between. CDR1 is ENHRY and CDR2 is SYGVKD in the germline V gene. The CDR3 consists of 13 residues. CDR3 protein: CAISESFDYGYTF. In DNA, the CDR3 is TGTGCCATCAGTGAGTCTTTTGACTATGGCTACACCTTC.

The gene calls are TRBV7-9 and TRBJ1-1, with 7 bases that match TRBD1. The length of the CDR3 is 14 residues. J gave up 1 base and V 5 bases, and 4 bases lay outside the gene matches. Germline CDR1 is SEHNR and CDR2 is FQNEAQ (reference sequence). CDR3 sequence (DNA): TGTGCCAGCAGCGCTGGACAGGAGAACACTGAAGCTTTCTTT. It is translated as CASSAGQENTEAFF.

This clone came up once. This chain links TRBV5-4 with TRBJ2-3; 7 bases align to TRBD2. The germline V gene encodes CDR1 SGHNT and CDR2 YYREEE (reference sequence). J lost 3 bases, V lost 4 bases, and 5 bases had no gene match. This CDR3 is 14 amino acids long. The CDR3 loop is CASSETSRTDTQYF. The CDR3 DNA reads TGTGCCAGCAGCGAGACTAGCCGAACAGATACGCAGTATTTT.

This chain links TRBV30 with TRBJ2-6; D remains unclear. Germline-derived CDR1 and CDR2 are GTSNPN and SVGIG (reference sequence). V was trimmed by 5 bases and J by 4 bases, leaving 9 bases between them. The CDR3 covers 13 residues. CDR3 nucleotides: TGTGCCTGGGGATTCTCCGGGGCCAACGTCCTGACTTTC. This sequence encodes CAWGFSGANVLTF.

The chain recombines TRBV18 with TRBJ1-1, with TRBD1 identical over 8 bases. The CDR3 contains 15 residues. The V gene end was trimmed by 6 bases and the J gene end by 3 bases; junction bases not matched to a gene: 9. Looked up from germline, CDR1 is KGHSH and CDR2 is LQKENI. The CDR3 nucleotides read TGTGCCAGCTCCAAGGACAGGGATGGGTACACTGAAGCTTTCTTT. The encoded protein is CASSKDRDGYTEAFF.

V gene TRBV9 combines with J gene TRBJ2-5; 7 positions match TRBD2. The CDR3 is 15 amino acids. The V and J ends lost 0 bases and 5 bases, in that order; junction bases with no gene match: 7. Germline V gene lookup returns CDR1 SGDLS and CDR2 YYNGEE. This chain's CDR3 is CASSVGGRAGETQYF. The DNA of the CDR3 is TGTGCCAGCAGCGTAGGGGGGAGGGCCGGGGAGACCCAGTACTTC. Full variable domain (missing parts from reference TRBV9 and TRBJ2-5): DSGVTQTPKHLITATGQRVTLRCSPRSGDLSVYWYQQSLDQGLQFLIQYYNGEERAKGNILERFSAQQFPDLHSELNLSSLELGDSALYFCASSVGGRAGETQYFGPGTRLLVL.

Remarks on this clone: Relative to the germline gene, one junction end is altered; a read error may explain this. V usage is TRBV19 and J usage is TRBJ1-2; D gene ambiguous. The germline CDR1 and CDR2 sequences are LNHDA and SQIVND (reference sequence). The CDR3 covers 14 residues. The CDR3 DNA reads TGTGCCAGTACTCCGAGCGGGGTAGGCTATGACTACACCTTC. It yields the protein CASTPSGVGYDYTF. The full variable domain, with the rest looked up from reference TRBV19 and TRBJ1-2, is DGGITQSPKYLFRKEGQNVTLSCEQNLNHDAMYWYRQDPGQGLRLIYYSQIVNDFQKGDIAEGYSVSREKKESFPLTVTSAQKNPTAFYLCASTPSGVGYDYTFGSGTRLTVV.

This sequence joins TRBV28 and TRBJ2-2; D is perhaps TRBD1 (5 bases). The CDR3 consists of 17 residues. Germline V gives CDR1 MDHEN, CDR2 SYDVKM. Trimming left V 5 bases short and J 0 bases short, with 16 bases between. CDR3 bases: TGTGCCAGCAGTGTCCGACAGTTAGGGGCGAACACCGGGGAGCTGTTTTTT. This gives the protein CASSVRQLGANTGELFF.

This chain joins TRBV10-1 and TRBJ2-2; TRBD2 agrees at 8 bases. The trim removed 5 bases at V and 2 bases at J, leaving 13 bases unmatched. CDR3 length: 18 residues. Germline V gene sequence: CDR1 WNHNN, CDR2 SYGVQD (reference sequence). The CDR3 protein is CASSPGVSGNQNTGELFF. The DNA of the CDR3 is TGCGCCAGCAGTCCCGGGGTTAGCGGGAATCAAAACACCGGGGAGCTGTTTTTT.

This chain links TRBV5-8 with TRBJ2-6; D is possibly TRBD1 (6 bases). The CDR3 is made up of 17 amino acids. V was cut by 5 bases and J by 3 bases, with 18 bases left in between. The V gene's germline CDR1 is SGHTS and CDR2 YDEGEE. The CDR3 nucleotides read TGTGCCAGCAGAGATCTGGAGAGGGGGAGTGGGGCCAACGTCCTGACTTTC. Translating gives CASRDLERGSGANVLTF.

The chain couples TRBV30 to TRBJ1-4; the match to TRBD1 covers 11 bases. Per germline, CDR1 GTSNPN and CDR2 SVGIG (reference sequence). The CDR3 covers 14 residues. The V gene end was trimmed by 8 bases and the J gene end by 8 bases; junction bases not matched to a gene: 10. CDR3 amino acids: CAGGFGTGGEKLFF. The CDR3 nucleotides are TGTGCCGGAGGTTTTGGGACAGGGGGGGAAAAACTGTTTTTT.

V is TRBV7-8 and J is TRBJ1-5; 8 bases align to TRBD1. The CDR3 runs to 16 residues. Germline loops: CDR1 SGHVS, CDR2 FQNEAQ. Germline trimming cut 5 bases from V and 4 bases from J; bases unmatched to any gene: 10. CDR3 sequence reads: CASSRAQGVLNQPQHF. The CDR3 nucleotides read TGTGCCAGCAGCCGAGCACAGGGGGTTCTTAATCAGCCCCAGCATTTT.

This clone was counted once. This chain connects TRBV4-1 to TRBJ1-4, with D possibly being TRBD1 (5 bases). The germline V gene encodes CDR1 MGHRA and CDR2 YSYEKL. Trimming removed 0 bases from V and 7 bases from J, with 15 bases in between. There are 16 residues in the CDR3. The CDR3 DNA is TGCGCCAGCAGCCAAGATCCCACGGGGGTTCGTGAAAAACTGTTTTTT. Translation gives CASSQDPTGVREKLFF.

V and J are TRBV6-4 and TRBJ2-1, with TRBD2 matching over 7 bases. The J segment lost 7 bases and the V segment lost 3 bases, leaving 9 bases of the junction unmatched. Germline-derived CDR1 and CDR2 are MRHNA and SNTAGT. The CDR3 has 15 amino acids. The CDR3 DNA follows: TGTGCCAGCAGTGAGGCTAGCGGAGGCGGGAATGAGCAGTTCTTC. Its protein product is CASSEASGGGNEQFF.

V usage is TRBV5-4 and J usage is TRBJ2-3; a weak D match, TRBD2 (6 bases). The V and J ends lost 0 bases and 5 bases respectively, with 7 bases between them. The germline V gene has CDR1 SGHNT and CDR2 YYREEE (reference sequence). The CDR3 runs to 13 residues. The CDR3 DNA follows: TGTGCCAGCAGCTTGGCCGGGGGAGATACGCAGTATTTT. This encodes CASSLAGGDTQYF. The full variable domain, its missing parts supplied by reference TRBV5-4 and TRBJ2-3, is ETGVTQSPTHLIKTRGQQVTLRCSSQSGHNTVSWYQQALGQGPQFIFQYYREEENGRGNFPPRFSGLQFPNYSSELNVNALELDDSALYLCASSLAGGDTQYFGPGTRLTVL.

A note on this clone: Different DNA sequences within this sample yield the same CDR3. V gene TRBV13 combines with J gene TRBJ1-6, with 8 bases lining up with TRBD1. Germline V gene sequence: CDR1 PRHDT, CDR2 FYEKMQ (reference sequence). The V gene end was trimmed by 0 bases and the J gene end by 5 bases; junction bases not matched to a gene: 0. The CDR3 has 15 residues. DNA of the CDR3: TGTGCCAGCAGCTTAGGGGACAGGGATAATTCACCCCTCCACTTT. Protein: CASSLGDRDNSPLHF. Drawing the rest from reference TRBV13 and TRBJ1-6, the complete variable domain is AAGVIQSPRHLIKEKRETATLKCYPIPRHDTVYWYQQGPGQDPQFLISFYEKMQSDKGSIPDRFSAQQFSDYHSELNMSSLELGDSALYFCASSLGDRDNSPLHFGNGTRLTVT.